The subject of this entry is one T cell receptor (beta chain). This PCR relied on a set of 60 Vbeta primers and 13 Jbeta primers. The table came from immunoSEQ multiplex PCR; TCRdb's copy has only in-frame clones and leaves some out. The table shows over 100,000 clones, with approximately 87% occurring only once. The source of the sample is a study of cytomegalovirus exposure and HLA in healthy donors. V trimming: 2 bases; J trimming: 8 bases; junction bases outside the gene matches: 9. CDR3 length: 15 residues. Germline V lookup: CDR1 LGHNA, CDR2 YSLEER. The rearrangement links TRBV4-3 to TRBJ1-2; TRBD1 matches at 9 bases. The source of this sequence is a man in his forties or fifties in good health and CMV-seronegative. Sequenced sample: PBMCs. The CDR3 here is CASSQFAQGARGYTF. In DNA form, the CDR3 reads TGCGCCAGCAGCCAATTCGCACAGGGGGCGCGAGGCTACACCTTC.